This T cell receptor (beta chain) was recovered during a study of OX40 agonist ivuxolimab in advanced cancers. Overall study context: About 40% of patients had received prior checkpoint inhibitor therapy. Partial responses occurred in Three dose-escalation patients, one with hepatocellular carcinoma and two with cutaneous melanoma. Whole-study results and caveats: By week 6 at 0.1 to 3.0 mg/kg, blood CD4+ and CD8+ T cells had expanded clonally.

Comments on this clone: The antigen is not known.

The CDR3 contains 13 residues. The V segment lost 3 bases and the J segment 12 bases; nucleotides outside the gene matches: 8. In germline, CDR1 is SGHTA, CDR2 FQGNSA. Produced via immunoSEQ multiplex PCR; TCRdb's table is partial and in-frame only. The sample lists more than 40,000 clones; 88% were seen once. The input for sequencing was CD4+ or CD8+ T cells sorted from blood, taken in a trial of the OX40 agonist ivuxolimab. The sequence came from an adult with an advanced solid tumor such as melanoma, head and neck, liver or kidney cancer. This chain uses TRBV7-2 with TRBJ1-2; 9 bases agree with TRBD1. This CDR3 reads CASSFRGGQGNTF. The CDR3 DNA reads as TGTGCCAGCAGCTTCCGGGGCGGACAGGGGAACACCTTC.